The clone carrying this T cell receptor beta chain has just a few counts. Its antigen is unidentified. This specimen belongs to a study of long-term antiretroviral therapy in people with HIV. The CDR3 totals 14 residues. Germline assignment: CDR1 MNHEY and CDR2 SVGAGI. The V and J ends lost 2 bases and 4 bases respectively, with 11 bases between them. Study results and limitations: Pre-ART-expanded clones dominated the repertoire at all time points. Narrower CDR3 length ranges marked HIV repertoires relative to controls.

An immunoSEQ assay, version v3.0, was performed at survey level. Sequencing was designed to cover 40,000-50,000 T-cell genomes in each sample. The assay was immunoSEQ multiplex PCR, and TCRdb's table has in-frame clones only and misses some. The sample yields 20,000 to 25,000 clones, around nine tenths seen once. The chain joins TRBV6-5 to TRBJ1-1; D is possibly TRBD1 (5 bases). This clonotype was sampled from a man between 18 and 35 years old with HIV. The sample was unsorted PBMCs, taken 0.2 years before starting antiretroviral therapy. The CDR3 loop is CASSYGREFTEAFF. For the CDR3, the DNA is TGTGCCAGCAGTTACGGCAGGGAATTCACTGAAGCTTTCTTT.